These 23 T cell receptor beta chains were sequenced from one sample in a study of CD8+CD57+ T cells in acquired aplastic anemia. CDR3 and TCR beta VDJ profiling relied on genomic DNA as the template. TCRdb redid the calling of the reads with MiXCR, one entry per CDR3 protein. The table lists about 270,000 distinct CDR3 sequences, around 60% of them singletons. Sequencing was carried out using sorted CD4+, CD8+, or CD8+CD57+ T cells (not recorded which) from PBMCs. These receptors were collected from a human donor with severe aplastic anemia or a healthy control (not recorded which).

This clonotype was picked up many times. This chain connects TRBV20-1 to TRBJ1-5; D is perhaps TRBD1 (5 bases). The CDR3 is 15 amino acids. Germline CDR1 and CDR2: DFQATT and SNEGSKA (reference sequence). V was cut by 3 bases and J by 3 bases, with 15 bases left in between. The CDR3 spells CSASRLGLFNQPQHF. In nucleotides, the CDR3 is TGCAGTGCTAGTAGGCTGGGACTGTTCAATCAGCCCCAGCATTTT.

This clonotype has more than one count but fewer than ten. This chain connects TRBV20-1 to TRBJ1-2; tentative D call: TRBD1 (6 bases). Trimming took 4 bases from V and 1 from J, leaving 13 bases between them. Germline V lookup: CDR1 DFQATT, CDR2 SNEGSKA (reference sequence). The CDR3 has 14 residues. The CDR3: CSATRGGGNYGYTF. As DNA, the CDR3 is TGCAGTGCTACCCGGGGAGGGGGTAACTATGGCTACACCTTC.

This clonotype was seen at least ten times. The rearrangement uses TRBV12-5 and TRBJ1-5; 11 bases align to TRBD1. Germline trimming cut 5 bases from V and 6 bases from J; bases unmatched to any gene: 6. Germline V CDR1 and CDR2: LGHNT, FRNRAP. CDR3 length equals 15 residues. CDR3 loop: CASGRGQGVVQPQHF. In DNA form, the CDR3 reads TGTGCTAGTGGTAGGGGACAGGGGGTTGTTCAGCCCCAGCATTTT.

The chain is built from TRBV12-3 or TRBV12-4 and TRBJ1-2; D remains unclear. V was shortened by 6 bases and J by 6 bases, with 5 bases between the two germline ends. This CDR3 comprises 10 residues. The CDR3 region is CASRRDGYTF. In DNA form, the CDR3 reads TGTGCCAGCAGGCGGGATGGCTACACCTTC.

The V call is TRBV29-1, the J call TRBJ2-7; the D gene is possibly TRBD1 (5 bases). The length of the CDR3 is 13 residues. V was cut by 4 bases and J by 5 bases, with 15 bases left in between. Germline loops: CDR1 SQVTM, CDR2 ANQGSEA. The CDR3 is CSVVSNGAHEQYF. Here the CDR3 DNA reads TGCAGCGTTGTAAGTAATGGGGCCCACGAGCAGTACTTC.

This clonotype was recorded at least ten times. V and J are TRBV11-2 and TRBJ1-1; D possibly corresponds to TRBD1 (5 bases). Deletions cut 1 base from V and 3 bases from J, with 6 bases between. The CDR3 consists of 13 residues. Germline V CDR1 and CDR2: SGHAT, FQNNGV. Here the CDR3 DNA reads TGTGCCAGCAGCTTAGTGACAGACACTGAAGCTTTCTTT. Protein product: CASSLVTDTEAFF.

This clonotype was observed many times. This chain links TRBV20-1 with TRBJ1-6; 7 nucleotides line up with TRBD1. CDR1 DFQATT and CDR2 SNEGSKA come from the germline V gene (reference sequence). The CDR3 is 15 amino acids. Trimming at V came to 7 bases and at J to 9 bases, leaving 15 bases not matched to a gene. The CDR3: CSVRRDRGGSSPLHF. CDR3 DNA: TGCAGTGTTCGCCGGGACAGAGGAGGAAGTTCACCCCTCCACTTT.

This clonotype has a count of ten or more. J is TRBJ2-1 and V is TRBV29-1; possible D gene TRBD2, 5 bases. V was trimmed by 3 bases and J by 5 bases, leaving 14 bases between them. Germline loops: CDR1 SQVTM, CDR2 ANQGSEA. The CDR3 is made up of 14 amino acids. DNA for the CDR3: TGCAGCGTTGATGCCGGGGATACGGACAATGAGCAGTTCTTC. Its protein product is CSVDAGDTDNEQFF.

The chain is built from TRBV5-1 and TRBJ1-2, with unresolved D. Germline lookup yields CDR1 SGHRS and CDR2 YFSETQ. The CDR3 has 15 amino acids. Trimming left V 4 bases short and J 6 bases short, with 19 bases between. This CDR3 is CASSQDQLDGDGYTF. CDR3 sequence (DNA): TGCGCCAGCAGCCAAGATCAACTGGATGGAGATGGCTACACCTTC.

As concerns this clonotype: A much larger clonotype is one base distant, so this may be a read error. This sequence joins TRBV28 and TRBJ2-7; D may be TRBD2 (5 bases). Trimming stripped 7 bases from V and 3 bases from J, with 10 bases between. This CDR3 region has 12 residues. From germline, CDR1 is MDHEN and CDR2 SYDVKM. In nucleotides, the CDR3 is TGTGCCAGCACGGTAGGAGGCTACGAGCAGTACTTC. It is translated as CASTVGGYEQYF.

V is TRBV2 and J is TRBJ1-6, with unresolved D. Germline V gives CDR1 SNHLY, CDR2 FYNNEI. This CDR3 has 14 residues. Trimming took off 1 base at V and 8 bases at J, with 9 bases between the two ends. The CDR3 is CASSEGASYSPLHF. The CDR3 nucleotides read TGTGCCAGCAGTGAAGGGGCCTCTTATTCACCCCTCCACTTT.

The J gene is TRBJ2-3, the V gene TRBV24-1; D is undetermined. Germline-derived CDR1 and CDR2 are KGHDR and SFDVKD. V was cut by 6 bases and J by 2 bases, with 8 bases left in between. The CDR3 sequence is 13 residues long. CDR3: CATSSEVTDTQYF. CDR3 coding DNA: TGTGCCACCAGTAGCGAGGTCACAGATACGCAGTATTTT.

The chain links TRBV19 to TRBJ2-7; unclear D gene. CDR1 and CDR2 from the germline V gene are LNHDA and SQIVND (reference sequence). V lost 5 bases to trimming and J lost 4 bases, with 9 bases between them. The CDR3 loop spans 12 amino acids. Written as DNA, the CDR3 is TGTGCCAGTAGTTCCCCCGCGTACGAGCAGTACTTC. Translating gives CASSSPAYEQYF.

The rearrangement uses TRBV19 and TRBJ1-5; 12 nucleotides agree with TRBD1. There are 15 residues in the CDR3. V lost 3 bases to trimming and J lost 10 bases; unmatched junction nucleotides: 7. Per germline, CDR1 LNHDA and CDR2 SQIVND (reference sequence). DNA of the CDR3: TGTGCCAGTAGTATGTTGGGACAGGGGGCGGAACCCCAGCATTTT. It encodes CASSMLGQGAEPQHF.

This chain joins TRBV20-1 and TRBJ1-5, with D perhaps matching TRBD1 (5 bases). This CDR3 is built from 16 residues. The V end lost 0 bases, the J end lost 2 bases, and 14 bases lay between the germline ends. From germline, CDR1 is DFQATT and CDR2 SNEGSKA (reference sequence). DNA for the CDR3: TGCAGTGCTAGAGATGGGGGGTTATTTGGCAATCAGCCCCAGCATTTT. Amino acid sequence: CSARDGGLFGNQPQHF.

This clonotype was observed many times. This chain links TRBV12-3 or TRBV12-4 with TRBJ1-1; D might be TRBD1 (5 bases). With 6 bases removed from V and 4 bases from J, the gap between germline ends came to 12 bases. The CDR3 totals 13 residues. The CDR3 nucleotides are TGTGCCAGCAGGAAAGACAGCACCACTGAAGCTTTCTTT. Translation: CASRKDSTTEAFF.

V and J are TRBV19 and TRBJ2-6; TRBD1 matches 9 bases. Germline values: CDR1 LNHDA, CDR2 SQIVND (reference sequence). Losses at the gene ends were 5 bases for V and 0 bases for J; bases not matched to a gene: 5. The CDR3 has 17 residues. The CDR3 region has the DNA TGTGCCAGTAGTCCCCGGACAGGGGACTCTGGGGCCAACGTCCTGACTTTC. Protein product: CASSPRTGDSGANVLTF. The complete variable domain, with remaining parts taken from reference TRBV19 and TRBJ2-6, reads DGGITQSPKYLFRKEGQNVTLSCEQNLNHDAMYWYRQDPGQGLRLIYYSQIVNDFQKGDIAEGYSVSREKKESFPLTVTSAQKNPTAFYLCASSPRTGDSGANVLTFGAGSRLTVL.

CDR3 residues: CASSLYSTLEQFF. CDR3 coding DNA: TGTGCCAGCAGCTTATATTCTACTCTTGAGCAGTTCTTC. The V and J genes are TRBV11-3 and TRBJ2-1; unclear D gene. V gave up 2 bases and J gave up 9 bases, with 11 bases separating them. From germline, CDR1 is SGHNT and CDR2 YENEEA. The CDR3 runs 13 residues.

The rearrangement uses TRBV29-1 and TRBJ2-2; TRBD1 agrees at 12 bases. The trim removed 6 bases at V and 6 bases at J, leaving 5 bases unmatched. Germline V gene sequence: CDR1 SQVTM, CDR2 ANQGSEA. This CDR3 contains 14 residues. The CDR3 nucleotides read TGCAGCGTGCCGGGACAGGGGGCGGCCGGGGAGCTGTTTTTT. Translation: CSVPGQGAAGELFF.

The table lists this clonotype with many counts. The chain links TRBV7-2 to TRBJ2-7; D perhaps matches TRBD1 (6 bases). This CDR3 is built from 15 residues. Germline lookup yields CDR1 SGHTA and CDR2 FQGNSA. Trimming stripped 1 base from V and 2 bases from J, with 12 bases between. The CDR3 loop reads CASSLVAGVAYEQYF. CDR3 DNA: TGTGCCAGCAGCTTAGTGGCAGGGGTGGCCTACGAGCAGTACTTC.

In regard to this clonotype: A much larger clone lies one base from this, so it may be a read error. The conserved phenylalanine or tryptophan is not found at the CDR3 terminus, so this likely reflects a read error. The V call is TRBV2, the J call TRBJ2-3; 9 bases match TRBD1. Germline lookup yields CDR1 SNHLY and CDR2 FYNNEI. CDR3 length: 16 amino acids. J gave up 4 bases and V 6 bases, and 11 bases lay outside the gene matches. The CDR3 spells CASRATGGARPDTQYL. The CDR3 bases are TGTGCCAGCAGAGCAACAGGGGGCGCACGTCCAGATACGCAGTATCTT.

The chain joins TRBV20-1 to TRBJ2-7; 9 nucleotides match TRBD1. This CDR3 comprises 13 residues. The trim removed 2 bases at V and 3 bases at J, leaving 2 bases unmatched. CDR1 DFQATT and CDR2 SNEGSKA come from the germline V gene (reference sequence). This chain's CDR3 is CSARPTGGYEQYF. The CDR3 DNA sequence: TGCAGTGCTAGACCGACAGGGGGCTACGAGCAGTACTTC.

The genes are TRBV7-7 and TRBJ2-5; 7 nucleotides match TRBD2. Germline V gene lookup returns CDR1 SSHAT and CDR2 FNYEAQ (reference sequence). The CDR3 runs to 12 residues. CDR3 residues: CAGGGKEETQYF. CDR3 coding DNA: TGTGCTGGCGGGGGAAAAGAAGAGACCCAGTACTTC.